The next 21 T cell receptor beta chains were all read from a single sample in a study of cytomegalovirus exposure and HLA in healthy donors. Generated by immunoSEQ multiplex PCR, the TCRdb table keeps only in-frame clones and is missing some. The sample records about 260,000 clones, 80% to 95% being singletons. The sequencing sample was made of PBMCs. Receptors were obtained from a woman younger than 45 in good health and CMV-seronegative.

This chain uses TRBV28 with TRBJ2-7; a possible D gene is TRBD2 (5 bases). V dropped 5 bases and J dropped 0 bases, with 14 bases sitting between them. Germline CDR1 is MDHEN and CDR2 is SYDVKM. CDR3 length: 15 amino acids. Here the CDR3 reads CASSPLDSSSYEQYF. The CDR3 DNA is TGTGCCAGCAGTCCCTTGGACTCGAGCTCCTACGAGCAGTACTTC.

This clone has more than one count but fewer than ten. This chain links TRBV7-6 with TRBJ2-7; D might be TRBD1 (6 bases). Germline V gene data show CDR1 as SGHVS and CDR2 as FNYEAQ. V lost 1 base, J lost 1 base, and 11 bases lay in between. There are 15 residues in the CDR3. Here the CDR3 reads CASSLGAGDSYEQYF. The CDR3 nucleotides are TGTGCCAGCAGCTTAGGGGCAGGGGATTCCTACGAGCAGTACTTC.

This clone showed up just once. The chain links TRBV18 to TRBJ1-1; D is undetermined. This CDR3 has 12 amino acids. Germline CDR1 and CDR2: KGHSH and LQKENI. The V gene lost 8 bases and the J gene lost 1 base, with 8 bases spanning the gap. For the CDR3, the DNA is TGTGCCAGCCCCATATGGAACACTGAAGCTTTCTTT. Amino acids: CASPIWNTEAFF.

This clone occurred once. This chain joins TRBV6-5 and TRBJ1-5, with unresolved D. The germline V gene has CDR1 MNHEY and CDR2 SVGAGI. CDR3 length equals 16 residues. Trimming pared 4 bases from V and 0 bases from J, leaving 13 bases between. In DNA form, the CDR3 reads TGTGCCAGCAGTTCCAACACCAAATTTAGCAATCAGCCCCAGCATTTT. It codes for CASSSNTKFSNQPQHF.

V usage is TRBV7-9 and J usage is TRBJ2-6, with D hard to call. CDR1 and CDR2 (germline): SEHNR, FQNEAQ (reference sequence). V dropped 2 bases and J dropped 4 bases, with 3 bases sitting between them. The CDR3 is 13 amino acids. The CDR3: CASSLPGANVLTF. As DNA, the CDR3 is TGTGCCAGCAGCTTACCCGGGGCCAACGTCCTGACTTTC. The variable domain in full, completed from reference TRBV7-9 and TRBJ2-6, reads DTGVSQNPRHKITKRGQNVTFRCDPISEHNRLYWYRQTLGQGPEFLTYFQNEAQLEKSRLLSDRFSAERPKGSFSTLEIQRTEQGDSAMYLCASSLPGANVLTFGAGSRLTVL.

V and J are TRBV9 and TRBJ2-5; 9 bases agree with TRBD2. The germline V gene encodes CDR1 SGDLS and CDR2 YYNGEE. Trimming cost V 4 bases and J 1 base; bases outside gene matches: 11. The CDR3 spans 17 residues. CDR3 loop: CASSSNPGTSPQETQYF. The CDR3 region has the DNA TGTGCCAGCAGCTCAAACCCCGGGACTAGCCCCCAAGAGACCCAGTACTTC.

This clone was detected a few times. CDR3 protein: CASSPRLRQGGLSGELFF. The CDR3 nucleotides are TGTGCCAGCAGCCCCCGGTTGAGACAGGGGGGTTTGTCCGGGGAGCTGTTTTTT. The V and J genes are TRBV7-9 and TRBJ2-2, with TRBD1 matching 9 bases. V was pared by 5 bases and J by 6 bases, with 16 bases of the junction left unmatched. CDR1 and CDR2 (germline): SEHNR, FQNEAQ (reference sequence). The CDR3 is 18 amino acids.

This clone came up once. The chain is built from TRBV14 and TRBJ2-7; D gene uncertain. Deletions cut 3 bases from V and 2 bases from J, with 14 bases between. This CDR3 is built from 15 residues. CDR1 SGHDN and CDR2 FVKESK come from the germline V gene. The CDR3 DNA sequence: TGTGCCAGCAGCCAGCACACCGGGCTCCCCTACGAGCAGTACTTC. This translates into CASSQHTGLPYEQYF.

The chain joins TRBV11-2 to TRBJ2-7; TRBD2 matches at 7 bases. V shed 2 bases, J shed 0 bases, and the junction held 13 bases outside the gene matches. The germline gives CDR1 SGHAT, CDR2 FQNNGV. The CDR3 is made up of 18 amino acids. In nucleotides, the CDR3 is TGTGCCAGCAGCTTATTTGGTTGGGGGGGAGACAGCTCCTACGAGCAGTACTTC. Translating it yields CASSLFGWGGDSSYEQYF.

This clone was observed a handful of times. This chain links TRBV28 with TRBJ1-3; no reliable D call. This CDR3 is built from 16 residues. Germline V gene lookup returns CDR1 MDHEN and CDR2 SYDVKM. Trimming stripped 6 bases from V and 0 bases from J, with 15 bases between. Here the CDR3 reads CASSPGQTYSGNTIYF. The CDR3 DNA reads as TGTGCCAGCAGCCCCGGGCAGACCTACTCTGGAAACACCATATATTTT. Using reference TRBV28 and TRBJ1-3 for the parts outside the CDR3, the full variable domain is DVKVTQSSRYLVKRTGEKVFLECVQDMDHENMFWYRQDPGLGLRLIYFSYDVKMKEKGDIPEGYSVSREKKERFSLILESASTNQTSMYLCASSPGQTYSGNTIYFGEGSWLTVV.

This rearrangement joins TRBV30 to TRBJ1-5; D ambiguous. Trimming took 0 bases from V and 7 from J, leaving 10 bases between them. This CDR3 region has 13 residues. CDR1 and CDR2 (germline): GTSNPN, SVGIG (reference sequence). In DNA form, the CDR3 reads TGTGCCTGGAGTGTACCCAATGGACAGCCCCAGCATTTT. Residues: CAWSVPNGQPQHF.

The chain recombines TRBV7-3 with TRBJ2-2; no clear D gene. The CDR3 consists of 14 residues. CDR1 is SGHTA, CDR2 FQGTGA, per germline. Trimming pared 4 bases from V and 1 base from J, leaving 7 bases between. The CDR3 region is CASSSHQNTGELFF. Written as DNA, the CDR3 is TGTGCCAGCAGCTCGCACCAGAACACCGGGGAGCTGTTTTTT.

This clone was found once. The rearrangement links TRBV28 to TRBJ2-5; 8 bases map to TRBD1. The V gene end was trimmed by 7 bases and the J gene end by 4 bases; junction bases not matched to a gene: 8. CDR3 length: 14 amino acids. Germline lookup yields CDR1 MDHEN and CDR2 SYDVKM. CDR3 bases: TGTGCCAGCACCCTCGGACAGGGAAGAGAGACCCAGTACTTC. Translating gives CASTLGQGRETQYF.

CDR3 nucleotides: TGCAGCGTTGCGTCCGGCAACGCGGGAGGAACAGATACGCAGTATTTT. This translates into CSVASGNAGGTDTQYF. This chain connects TRBV29-1 to TRBJ2-3; 8 nucleotides match TRBD2. The V gene end was trimmed by 4 bases and the J gene end by 3 bases; junction bases not matched to a gene: 12. CDR1 is SQVTM and CDR2 is ANQGSEA in the germline V gene. The CDR3 runs 16 residues.

In nucleotides, the CDR3 is TGTGCCAGCAGTTCCCCTGGGTCCGTAAGTGTGGAGACCCAGTACTTC. This translates into CASSSPGSVSVETQYF. The chain is built from TRBV28 and TRBJ2-5; D is uncertain. V was trimmed by 4 bases and J by 5 bases, leaving 20 bases between them. The CDR3 length is 16 residues. Germline assignment: CDR1 MDHEN and CDR2 SYDVKM.

The chain carries TRBV28 and TRBJ2-5; maybe TRBD1 (5 bases). CDR1 and CDR2 (germline): MDHEN, SYDVKM. Between the trimmed V and J ends, which lost 5 bases and 5 bases, there was a span of 15 bases. The CDR3 has 14 amino acids. The CDR3 sequence: CASSPRTLPETQYF. CDR3 bases: TGTGCCAGCAGTCCTAGGACACTTCCGGAGACCCAGTACTTC.

The V and J genes are TRBV4-3 and TRBJ2-5; 10 bases agree with TRBD1. V lost 4 bases and J lost 5; bases outside the gene matches: 13. The germline gives CDR1 LGHNA, CDR2 YSLEER. The CDR3 length is 17 residues. CDR3 amino acids: CASSRSLGQGVRETQYF. The CDR3 DNA is TGCGCCAGCAGCCGGTCCCTAGGACAGGGGGTTAGGGAGACCCAGTACTTC.

This chain links TRBV5-6 with TRBJ2-1; unclear D gene. The CDR3 is 14 residues long. Trimming took 5 bases from V and 4 from J, leaving 13 bases between them. The germline CDR1 and CDR2 sequences are SGHDT and YYEEEE. Here the CDR3 DNA reads TGTGCCAGCAGTGCGGCGGTAATTTACAATGAGCAGTTCTTC. It yields the protein CASSAAVIYNEQFF.

J is TRBJ1-4 and V is TRBV7-9; D unresolved. This CDR3 is 16 amino acids long. Trimming took off 1 base at V and 5 bases at J, with 14 bases between the two ends. CDR1 is SEHNR and CDR2 is FQNEAQ in the germline V gene (reference sequence). The CDR3 reads CASSLDGRSTNEKLFF. The CDR3 bases are TGTGCCAGCAGCTTAGATGGAAGAAGCACAAATGAAAAACTGTTTTTT.

The V call is TRBV10-3, the J call TRBJ2-7; 11 bases fit TRBD2. Per the germline V gene, CDR1 is ENHRY and CDR2 is SYGVKD. The trim removed 6 bases at V and 6 bases at J, leaving 4 bases unmatched. The CDR3 runs 13 residues. The CDR3 coding sequence is TGTGCCATCAGAGGGACTAGCGGTATCGAGCAGTACTTC. Protein: CAIRGTSGIEQYF.

This clone was seen more than once but under ten times. The chain uses TRBV6-1 and TRBJ1-1; D gene unclear. Germline CDR1 reads MNHNS; CDR2 reads SASEGT. Trimming removed 0 bases at V and 1 base at J, with 6 bases between. The CDR3 loop spans 14 amino acids. DNA for the CDR3: TGTGCCAGCAGTGAAGCCTTCCGGAACACTGAAGCTTTCTTT. It translates to CASSEAFRNTEAFF.